A selection of T cell receptor beta chains follows, all from one sample in a study of blood T cells in healthy people across ages. TCRdb itself ran the 5' RACE reads through MiXCR, one entry per CDR3 protein. The sample shows hundreds of thousands of distinct CDR3 sequences, about 24% of them seen only once. The same sample was also studied in work on T cells of mothers and their children.

Input material: blood. These receptor sequences come from a boy aged 5-17 years in good health. Both conserved end residues are part of each CDR3. D genes are given only for firm matches. Expanded clones get a size class; other rows say once, few or many, or leave the size out.

V,size,D,J,DNA,CDR3
TRBV7-2,few,NA,TRBJ1-1,TGTGCCAGCAGCTTAGGCCCCAGGGTAGTGAACACTGAAGCTTTCTTT,CASSLGPRVVNTEAFF
TRBV29-1,few,TRBD1,TRBJ2-7,TGCAGCGCCCAGGGACAGACCTACGAGCAGTACTTC,CSAQGQTYEQYF
TRBV6-2/TRBV6-3,NA,TRBD1,TRBJ2-5,TGTGCCAGCAGTTACGAGGGACAGGGGGCAGCAGAGACCCAGTACTTC,CASSYEGQGAAETQYF
TRBV20-1,few,NA,TRBJ1-1,TGCAGTGCCCCACACCCACAGAACACTGAAGCTTTCTTT,CSAPHPQNTEAFF
TRBV6-1,NA,TRBD2,TRBJ2-5,TGTGCCGTGCGACAGGGGCCCTTAGCGGGAGGCGAGACCCAGTACTTC,CAVRQGPLAGGETQYF
TRBV5-6,NA,NA,TRBJ2-1,TGTGCCAGCAGCTTGGTTCAGGCTGCCTACAATGAGCAGTTCTTC,CASSLVQAAYNEQFF
TRBV20-1,NA,NA,TRBJ1-1,TGCAGTGCCAACCCCGATCTGAACACTGAAGCTTTCTTT,CSANPDLNTEAFF
TRBV29-1,few,TRBD2,TRBJ2-5,TGCAGCGCTGCGAAGACTATGACTAGCGGGGGGGCTATTAGTCGAAAGACCCAGTACTTC,CSAAKTMTSGGAISRKTQYF
TRBV29-1,NA,NA,TRBJ2-6,TGCAGCGTTGATTCCGGCTCTGGGGCCAACGTCCTGACTTTC,CSVDSGSGANVLTF
TRBV20-1,NA,TRBD2,TRBJ2-7,TGCAGTGCCAGATGGGGAGGGACCTACGAGCAGTACTTC,CSARWGGTYEQYF
TRBV12-3/TRBV12-4,NA,NA,TRBJ2-5,TGTGCCAGCAGCACTGGATGGGGGGAGACCCAGTACTTC,CASSTGWGETQYF
TRBV7-2,NA,NA,TRBJ2-2,TGTGCCAGCACCCCAGGGGCTACAGCTAACGGGGAGCTGTTTTTT,CASTPGATANGELFF
TRBV27,NA,NA,TRBJ1-2,TGTGCCAGCAGCTTATCCGGGCGGGGGAACTATGGCTACACCTTC,CASSLSGRGNYGYTF
TRBV5-5,few,TRBD2,TRBJ2-1,TGTGCCAGCAGCTTTGTAGCGGGGAACTACAATGAGCAGTTCTTC,CASSFVAGNYNEQFF
TRBV5-1,NA,NA,TRBJ1-2,TGCGCCAGCAGCCCAACCGGTATTGACGGCTACACCTTC,CASSPTGIDGYTF
TRBV13,NA,NA,TRBJ2-3,TGTGCCAGCAGCCCAGGACGGAGGGGGGCGAATCGTGCAGATACGCAGTATTTT,CASSPGRRGANRADTQYF
TRBV13,NA,TRBD1,TRBJ1-1,TGTGCCAGCAGCGGCTGGACAGGGAACACTGAAGCTTTCTTT,CASSGWTGNTEAFF
TRBV3-1,few,NA,TRBJ2-4,TGTGCCAGCAGCCAGTACCGGGACGAAAAAAACATTCAGTACTTC,CASSQYRDEKNIQYF
TRBV5-4,few,NA,TRBJ1-4,TGTGCCAGCAGCTCCAGAGGGGACTTGGATGAAAAACTGTTTTTT,CASSSRGDLDEKLFF
TRBV6-5,few,TRBD1,TRBJ2-1,TGTGCCAGCAGTTACGGGCCAGGGGGTAATGAGCAGTTCTTC,CASSYGPGGNEQFF
TRBV7-6,NA,TRBD2,TRBJ2-1,TGTGCCAGCAGCTTACCGGGGGGGTTCCATGAGCAGTTCTTC,CASSLPGGFHEQFF
TRBV28,NA,NA,TRBJ2-5,TGTGCCGGCAGTTTAGCATTGATGGCTAGAGGGGAGACCCAGTACTTC,CAGSLALMARGETQYF
TRBV4-3,NA,NA,TRBJ2-3,TGCGCCAGCAGCCAAGATGGGGTAGGCGGGAACTCGCATACGCAGTATTTT,CASSQDGVGGNSHTQYF
TRBV12-3/TRBV12-4,many,TRBD1,TRBJ1-4,TGTGCCAGCAGTCGACAGGGAACCCCAACTAATGAAAAACTGTTTTTT,CASSRQGTPTNEKLFF
TRBV7-6,many,NA,TRBJ2-3,TGTGCCAGCAGCTTAGCTTATACAGATACGCAGTATTTT,CASSLAYTDTQYF
TRBV27,few,TRBD1,TRBJ1-5,TGTGCCAGCAGTTTTACAGGGGGCGGTCAGCCCCAGCATTTT,CASSFTGGGQPQHF